Below, 5 T cell receptor beta chains from the same sample are listed, as sequenced in a study of blood T cell repertoires in COVID-19. Using immunoSEQ multiplex PCR, the repertoire was profiled, and TCRdb retains in-frame clones only, with some absent. Here the sample spans around 220,000 clones, 84% being singletons. The sample consisted of PBMCs or T cells enriched from blood (not recorded which). Receptor source: a woman aged 40 to 50 who had recovered from COVID-19.

This clone was found many times. The chain carries TRBV28 and TRBJ1-6; TRBD1 is a possible D gene (5 bases). The CDR3 has 17 amino acids. Germline V gene lookup returns CDR1 MDHEN and CDR2 SYDVKM. The V gene lost 5 bases and the J gene lost 4 bases, with 18 bases spanning the gap. CDR3 amino acids: CASSGLQGFPYNSPLHF. CDR3 DNA: TGTGCCAGCAGTGGGTTGCAGGGTTTTCCTTATAATTCACCCCTCCACTTT.

Concerning this clone itself: The sample carries other DNA sequences with the same CDR3. V is TRBV5-1 and J is TRBJ2-5; 9 positions match TRBD2. Germline V gives CDR1 SGHRS, CDR2 YFSETQ. Losses at the gene ends were 3 bases for V and 2 bases for J; bases not matched to a gene: 2. This CDR3 has 14 residues. The CDR3 bases are TGCGCCAGCAGCTCCAGCGGGAGGCAAGAGACCCAGTACTTC. It encodes CASSSSGRQETQYF.

This chain links TRBV29-1 with TRBJ2-1; 11 bases align to TRBD2. The J segment lost 4 bases and the V segment lost 4 bases, leaving 3 bases of the junction unmatched. Germline V gene sequence: CDR1 SQVTM, CDR2 ANQGSEA. The CDR3 runs 14 residues. The CDR3 DNA reads as TGCAGCGTTGGGGGGACTAGCGGATACAATGAGCAGTTCTTC. Its protein is CSVGGTSGYNEQFF.

This clone was seen at least ten times. The DNA for the CDR3 is TGCGCCAGCAGCTTGATAGGGGCAGGGGGAGTCGAAAAACTGTTTTTT. Protein sequence: CASSLIGAGGVEKLFF. The genes are TRBV5-1 and TRBJ1-4; 7 bases line up with TRBD1. The junction had 11 bases not matched to a gene; V was cut back by 1 base and J by 8 bases. This CDR3 region has 16 residues. Germline CDR1 and CDR2: SGHRS and YFSETQ.

This clone was recorded once. The CDR3 sequence: CASRGLAGQEQYF. CDR3 DNA sequence: TGTGCCAGCAGAGGCCTAGCCGGCCAGGAGCAGTACTTC. The rearrangement joins TRBV28 to TRBJ2-7; D possibly corresponds to TRBD2 (5 bases). The germline V gene has CDR1 MDHEN and CDR2 SYDVKM. CDR3 length equals 13 residues. V was clipped by 6 bases and J by 7 bases, with 16 bases between them.